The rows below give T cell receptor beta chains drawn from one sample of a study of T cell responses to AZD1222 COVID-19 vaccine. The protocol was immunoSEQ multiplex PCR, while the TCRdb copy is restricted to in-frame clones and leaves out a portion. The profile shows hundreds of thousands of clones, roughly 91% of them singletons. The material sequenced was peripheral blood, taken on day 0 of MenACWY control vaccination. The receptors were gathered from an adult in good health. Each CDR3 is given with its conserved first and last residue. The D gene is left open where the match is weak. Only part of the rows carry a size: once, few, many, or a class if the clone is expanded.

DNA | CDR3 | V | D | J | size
TGCGCCAGCAGCCCGGGACAGGGGGTCCAAAATGAAAAACTGTTTTTT | CASSPGQGVQNEKLFF | TRBV5-1 | TRBD1 | TRBJ1-4 | NA
TGTGCCAGCAGCCCCAGTTCGGGCACCAATCAGCCCCAGCATTTT | CASSPSSGTNQPQHF | TRBV7-2 | NA | TRBJ1-5 | NA
TGTGCCAGCAGCCCCCGCGCCAGGGGGCGCGACTATGGCTACACCTTC | CASSPRARGRDYGYTF | TRBV7-2 | TRBD1 | TRBJ1-2 | NA
TGTGCCAGCAGTTACCCCCGGAGAGGGGCAGGTTCACCCCTCCACTTT | CASSYPRRGAGSPLHF | TRBV6-5 | NA | TRBJ1-6 | once
TGTGCCAGCAGCTTATGGGGGAACACTGAAGCTTTCTTT | CASSLWGNTEAFF | TRBV7-2 | NA | TRBJ1-1 | few
TGTGCCAGCAGCATTGGGAGTGGAGGGGAGTACAACAATGAGCAGTTCTTC | CASSIGSGGEYNNEQFF | TRBV21-1 | NA | TRBJ2-1 | NA
TGTGCCAGCAGTGAAGGTTCTCGGGACAGGGGAGCTTTCTTT | CASSEGSRDRGAFF | TRBV6-1 | TRBD1 | TRBJ1-1 | NA
TGTGCCTTGACCCGGGGACTTTCCACAGATACGCAGTATTTT | CALTRGLSTDTQYF | TRBV30 | NA | TRBJ2-3 | NA
TGTGCCAGCAGCCGTAGCGGGGGGGCGGGTGATACGCAGTATTTT | CASSRSGGAGDTQYF | TRBV7-6 | TRBD2 | TRBJ2-3 | NA
TGTGCCAGTACCTCGACCTACTCGATGAACACTGAAGCTTTCTTT | CASTSTYSMNTEAFF | TRBV19 | NA | TRBJ1-1 | NA
TGTGCCAGCAGCGATGCCGGGACAGGGGCTGGAAAACTGTTTTTT | CASSDAGTGAGKLFF | TRBV7-9 | TRBD1 | TRBJ1-4 | NA
TGTGCCAGCAGCTTGGAGCAGGGAATAAGCACTGAAGCTTTCTTT | CASSLEQGISTEAFF | TRBV5-4 | NA | TRBJ1-1 | NA
TGTGCCAGTAGTATTGACGCAGATACGCAGTATTTT | CASSIDADTQYF | TRBV19 | NA | TRBJ2-3 | NA
TGTGCCAGCAGTTTACAGGGGAACTATGGCTACACCTTC | CASSLQGNYGYTF | TRBV6-6 | TRBD1 | TRBJ1-2 | NA
TGTGCCACCTCACGGCCCGTGGCGGGCGATGAAAAACTGTTTTTT | CATSRPVAGDEKLFF | TRBV2 | NA | TRBJ1-4 | NA
TGTGCCACCAGTGATGGTGGGGTGGGGAAACTGTTTTTT | CATSDGGVGKLFF | TRBV24-1 | NA | TRBJ1-4 | NA